Below, 30 T cell receptor beta chains from the same sample are listed, as sequenced in a study of CD8+CD57+ T cells in acquired aplastic anemia. Patients selected for sequencing had displayed CD8+CD57+ cell expansion by flow cytometry. The TCR beta profiling, which covered VDJ combination and CDR3 sequence, was carried out using genomic DNA as the template. A single record per CDR3 protein comes from TCRdb applying MiXCR to the reads. In the table there are some 160,000 distinct CDR3 sequences, roughly 48% of which are singletons. Input material: sorted CD4+, CD8+, or CD8+CD57+ T cells (not recorded which) from PBMCs. The receptors originated from a human donor with aplastic anemia.

This clonotype appeared many times. V is TRBV24-1 and J is TRBJ2-2; tentative D call: TRBD2 (7 bases). The germline V gene encodes CDR1 KGHDR and CDR2 SFDVKD. The CDR3 has 15 amino acids. With 2 bases removed from V and 7 bases from J, the gap between germline ends came to 13 bases. The CDR3 reads CATSDWGGQGGELFF. Here the CDR3 DNA reads TGTGCCACCAGTGATTGGGGGGGGCAAGGCGGGGAGCTGTTTTTT.

A remark on this clonotype: A clone one base away is much larger, so this may be a read error. CDR3 coding DNA: TGTGCCAGCAGCTTAGGACGGGGAAAGTACGAGCAGTACTTC. Residues: CASSLGRGKYEQYF. The chain employs TRBV11-2 and TRBJ2-7; D is possibly TRBD2 (5 bases). The germline CDR1 and CDR2 sequences are SGHAT and FQNNGV. This CDR3 comprises 14 residues. V lost 1 base and J lost 4, with 11 bases in between.

This clonotype has a count of ten or more. The genes are TRBV24-1 and TRBJ1-3; D is perhaps TRBD1 (6 bases). Germline V CDR1 and CDR2: KGHDR, SFDVKD. This CDR3 has 14 amino acids. V shed 7 bases and J shed 4 bases, with 13 bases lying between them. The CDR3 DNA sequence: TGTGCCACCAGCGGGGGGCCGGCGGGAAACACCATATATTTT. Amino acid sequence: CATSGGPAGNTIYF.

As concerns this clonotype: The junction and the germline gene differ at one end; a read error may be behind it. The V call is TRBV10-3, the J call TRBJ2-3, with D possibly being TRBD1 or TRBD2 (6 bases each). Per germline, CDR1 ENHRY and CDR2 SYGVKD. CDR3 length: 16 amino acids. The DNA of the CDR3 is TGTGCCAGCAGTTTAATCGGGGCGGGACATGGAGATACGCAGTATTTT. This translates into CASSLIGAGHGDTQYF.

This clonotype was observed many times. The V and J genes are TRBV7-2 and TRBJ2-7, with TRBD2 matching over 7 bases. Germline-derived CDR1 and CDR2 are SGHTA and FQGNSA. Losses at the gene ends were 8 bases for V and 4 bases for J; bases not matched to a gene: 2. The CDR3 is made up of 11 amino acids. The CDR3 DNA reads TGTGCCAGCGCGGGAGTTTACGAGCAGTACTTC. Amino acids: CASAGVYEQYF.

The V call is TRBV10-2, the J call TRBJ1-2, with a weak D call TRBD1 (5 bases). The V gene's germline CDR1 is WSHSY and CDR2 SAAADI. This CDR3 is 14 amino acids long. Here the CDR3 DNA reads TGCGCTAGCTCCCGGGACGGGGGGAACTATGGCTACACCTTC. It specifies CASSRDGGNYGYTF.

This clonotype was detected only a few times. The chain employs TRBV25-1 and TRBJ1-6, with TRBD1 as a possible D gene (5 bases). This CDR3 spans 15 amino acids. The germline gives CDR1 MGHDK, CDR2 SYGVNS. Trimming took 4 bases from V and 6 from J, leaving 13 bases between them. CDR3 region: CASSGPGRPNSPLHF. DNA of the CDR3: TGTGCCAGCAGTGGCCCGGGACGTCCTAATTCACCCCTCCACTTT.

This clonotype was detected many times. The J gene is TRBJ2-2, the V gene TRBV12-3 or TRBV12-4; weak D call: TRBD1 (6 bases). The CDR3 spans 11 residues. The V end was cut by 11 bases, the J end by 3 bases, with 7 bases between. CDR3 DNA sequence: TGTGCCGCAGGGGACACCGGGGAGCTGTTTTTT. Encoded protein: CAAGDTGELFF.

The chain couples TRBV24-1 to TRBJ2-7; D is possibly TRBD1 (6 bases). This CDR3 spans 15 amino acids. Trimming took 4 bases from V and 4 from J, leaving 16 bases between them. CDR1 is KGHDR and CDR2 is SFDVKD in the germline V gene. In DNA form, the CDR3 reads TGTGCCACCAGTGACAGTCGAACAGGGACATACGAGCAGTACTTC. It specifies CATSDSRTGTYEQYF.

The V and J genes are TRBV2 and TRBJ2-5, with TRBD1 matching over 9 bases. The CDR3 runs to 15 residues. Germline V gene data show CDR1 as SNHLY and CDR2 as FYNNEI. V lost 6 bases to trimming and J lost 2 bases; unmatched junction nucleotides: 7. The CDR3 nucleotides read TGTGCCAGCAGGAAGGACAGGGGAGGACAAGAGACCCAGTACTTC. Its protein product is CASRKDRGGQETQYF. The variable domain in full, with the rest retrieved from reference TRBV2 and TRBJ2-5, is EPEVTQTPSHQVTQMGQEVILRCVPISNHLYFYWYRQILGQKVEFLVSFYNNEISEKSEIFDDQFSVERPDGSNFTLKIRSTKLEDSAMYFCASRKDRGGQETQYFGPGTRLLVL.

This clonotype has at least ten counts. This rearrangement joins TRBV15 to TRBJ1-1; no reliable D call. Between the trimmed V and J ends, which lost 0 bases and 1 base, there was a span of 9 bases. This CDR3 comprises 15 residues. Germline V gene data show CDR1 as LNHNV and CDR2 as YYDKDF (reference sequence). The CDR3 sequence is CATSRDRAENTEAFF. For the CDR3, the DNA is TGTGCCACCAGCAGAGATAGGGCAGAGAACACTGAAGCTTTCTTT.

The chain combines TRBV11-2 with TRBJ2-7; TRBD1 aligns across 7 bases. CDR3 length: 16 residues. Per the germline V gene, CDR1 is SGHAT and CDR2 is FQNNGV. J gave up 2 bases and V 3 bases, and 10 bases lay outside the gene matches. CDR3 loop: CASSFGVGGLAYEQYF. CDR3 sequence (DNA): TGTGCCAGCAGCTTCGGCGTAGGGGGCTTGGCCTACGAGCAGTACTTC.

The chain links TRBV19 to TRBJ1-5; D remains unclear. The length of the CDR3 is 12 residues. V was cut by 3 bases and J by 9 bases, with 9 bases left in between. Germline V gives CDR1 LNHDA, CDR2 SQIVND (reference sequence). The CDR3 nucleotides read TGTGCCAGTAGTATCATTGATCGGCCCCAGCATTTT. It translates to CASSIIDRPQHF. Full variable domain (remainder filled in from reference TRBV19 and TRBJ1-5): DGGITQSPKYLFRKEGQNVTLSCEQNLNHDAMYWYRQDPGQGLRLIYYSQIVNDFQKGDIAEGYSVSREKKESFPLTVTSAQKNPTAFYLCASSIIDRPQHFGDGTRLSIL.

The chain uses TRBV24-1 and TRBJ1-3; no firm D call. Germline CDR1 and CDR2: KGHDR and SFDVKD. Trimming took 10 bases from V and 0 from J, leaving 9 bases between them. The CDR3 runs 13 residues. The CDR3 region is CATSTASGNTIYF. The DNA for the CDR3 is TGTGCCACTAGTACCGCCTCTGGAAACACCATATATTTT.

In its sample, this clonotype was seen many times. V usage is TRBV6-5 and J usage is TRBJ2-1; 9 bases line up with TRBD1. CDR1 and CDR2 (germline): MNHEY, SVGAGI. Trimming removed 0 bases from V and 5 bases from J; junction bases left unmatched: 2. The CDR3 loop spans 15 amino acids. The CDR3 sequence: CASSYSGTGHNEQFF. CDR3 nucleotide sequence: TGTGCCAGCAGTTACTCCGGGACAGGGCACAATGAGCAGTTCTTC.

V and J are TRBV5-1 and TRBJ2-3; D gene ambiguous. V lost 4 bases, J lost 2 bases, and 5 bases lay in between. Looked up from germline, CDR1 is SGHRS and CDR2 is YFSETQ. The CDR3 totals 12 residues. The CDR3 sequence is CASSVTTDTQYF. CDR3 sequence (DNA): TGCGCCAGCAGCGTGACCACAGATACGCAGTATTTT.

This clonotype was found many times. V usage is TRBV10-1 and J usage is TRBJ2-2; 8 bases are shared with TRBD1. Trimming took 6 bases from V and 4 from J; bases not matched to a gene: 13. In germline, CDR1 is WNHNN, CDR2 SYGVQD (reference sequence). The CDR3 length is 17 residues. The CDR3 spells CASSQNGQGPPTGELFF. DNA for the CDR3: TGCGCCAGCAGCCAGAATGGACAGGGTCCCCCCACCGGGGAGCTGTTTTTT.

The rearrangement links TRBV10-3 to TRBJ2-1; 7 nucleotides align to TRBD2. CDR1 and CDR2 (germline): ENHRY, SYGVKD. The CDR3 contains 13 residues. Trimming took 5 bases from V and 6 from J; bases not matched to a gene: 4. The CDR3 sequence: CAISYPGGNEQFF. The DNA for the CDR3 is TGTGCCATCAGTTATCCGGGGGGCAATGAGCAGTTCTTC.

The rearrangement joins TRBV2 to TRBJ2-5; D is ambiguous. CDR3 length equals 10 residues. The V end lost 8 bases, the J end lost 5 bases, and 6 bases lay between the germline ends. Germline CDR1 reads SNHLY; CDR2 reads FYNNEI. CDR3 region: CASLLETQYF. The CDR3 coding sequence is TGTGCCAGCCTTTTGGAGACCCAGTACTTC.

This rearrangement joins TRBV9 to TRBJ2-5; 9 bases are shared with TRBD1. The DNA end is a closer match to TRBJ2-7, so the J assignment may be wrong. Germline-derived CDR1 and CDR2 are SGDLS and YYNGEE. This CDR3 has 16 amino acids. CDR3 region: CASSGGQGGSSYEQYF. CDR3 in DNA: TGTGCCAGCAGCGGGGGACAGGGCGGGTCATCCTACGAGCAGTACTTC.

The V and J genes are TRBV13 and TRBJ1-5; perhaps TRBD1 as D (5 bases). This CDR3 is 12 amino acids long. CDR1 and CDR2 (germline): PRHDT, FYEKMQ (reference sequence). The germline V and J ends were trimmed by 0 bases and 14 bases, with 11 bases remaining between them. The CDR3 here is CASSLGEGYEHF. The CDR3, as DNA: TGTGCCAGCAGCTTAGGGGAGGGGTACGAGCATTTT.

J is TRBJ1-5 and V is TRBV10-3; 9 positions match TRBD1. This CDR3 comprises 16 residues. The germline V gene encodes CDR1 ENHRY and CDR2 SYGVKD. V shed 3 bases and J 7 bases; nucleotides not matched to a gene: 10. The CDR3 sequence: CAISDGPQGAGQPQHF. Written as DNA, the CDR3 is TGTGCCATCAGTGATGGTCCACAGGGGGCGGGGCAGCCCCAGCATTTT.

The rearrangement uses TRBV6-1 and TRBJ1-1; 10 bases line up with TRBD1. Trimming at V came to 8 bases and at J to 0 bases, leaving 6 bases not matched to a gene. Germline CDR1 MNHNS, CDR2 SASEGT. CDR3 length: 15 residues. The CDR3 sequence is CASRDRGDLNTEAFF. The CDR3 bases are TGTGCCAGCCGGGACAGGGGCGACTTGAACACTGAAGCTTTCTTT.

This clonotype was observed many times. V usage is TRBV9 and J usage is TRBJ2-7; 7 positions match TRBD2. This CDR3 region has 14 residues. Trimming cost V 4 bases and J 0 bases; bases outside gene matches: 4. Germline CDR1 SGDLS, CDR2 YYNGEE. CDR3 protein: CASSPRTSSYEQYF. Written as DNA, the CDR3 is TGTGCCAGCAGCCCCCGGACTAGCTCCTACGAGCAGTACTTC.

This clonotype was picked up many times. The gene calls are TRBV4-3 and TRBJ1-2; 9 bases are a match to TRBD1. V lost 3 bases and J lost 5; bases outside the gene matches: 7. The germline V gene encodes CDR1 LGHNA and CDR2 YSLEER. This CDR3 is 15 amino acids long. CDR3 sequence: CASSQATGGGYGYTF. CDR3 coding DNA: TGCGCCAGCAGCCAGGCAACAGGGGGCGGGTATGGCTACACCTTC.

The gene calls are TRBV11-2 and TRBJ2-1, with TRBD2 matching over 13 bases. With V trimmed by 5 bases and J by 8 bases, 9 bases remained unmatched. CDR3 length: 16 residues. Germline assignment: CDR1 SGHAT and CDR2 FQNNGV. CDR3 coding DNA: TGTGCCAGCAGCCTCTGGACTAGCGGGAGAGAGTATGAGCAGTTCTTC. It specifies CASSLWTSGREYEQFF. Full variable domain (rest looked up from reference TRBV11-2 and TRBJ2-1): EAGVAQSPRYKIIEKRQSVAFWCNPISGHATLYWYQQILGQGPKLLIQFQNNGVVDDSQLPKDRFSAERLKGVDSTLKIQPAKLEDSAVYLCASSLWTSGREYEQFFGPGTRLTVL.

Worth noting for this clonotype: Because the CDR3 is missing its conserved closing phenylalanine or tryptophan, this is likely a read error. Because the CDR3's place on the DNA is in doubt, the DNA is left out and the CDR3 is given as listed by TCRdb. V is TRBV24-1 and J is TRBJ1-2. The CDR3 is 12 amino acids long, termini counted. CDR1 and CDR2 from the germline V gene are KGHDR and SFDVKD. CDR3 region: CATSLAESLAVG.

This clonotype came up many times. This sequence joins TRBV19 and TRBJ2-7; D remains ambiguous. The V and J ends lost 2 bases and 4 bases respectively, with 12 bases between them. The CDR3 is made up of 14 amino acids. Germline V gene data show CDR1 as LNHDA and CDR2 as SQIVND (reference sequence). CDR3 residues: CASSIKGLTYEQYF. The CDR3 DNA is TGTGCCAGTAGTATAAAGGGTTTAACGTACGAGCAGTACTTC.

This clonotype was detected ten times or more. V is TRBV25-1 and J is TRBJ2-1; D is perhaps TRBD2 (6 bases). The ends were cut back, 4 bases at V and 3 bases at J, with 19 bases in the middle. This CDR3 has 17 residues. Looked up from germline, CDR1 is MGHDK and CDR2 is SYGVNS. The CDR3 region is CASSALASGLYYNEQFF. In DNA form, the CDR3 reads TGTGCCAGCAGTGCCCTGGCCAGCGGGCTTTACTACAATGAGCAGTTCTTC.

This clonotype was found many times. The chain recombines TRBV7-9 with TRBJ2-6; no clear D. The germline gives CDR1 SEHNR, CDR2 FQNEAQ (reference sequence). The CDR3 has 14 residues. V was shortened by 5 bases and J by 2 bases, with 7 bases between the two germline ends. The CDR3 reads CASSPVTGANVLTF. The CDR3 DNA is TGTGCCAGCAGCCCTGTTACTGGGGCCAACGTCCTGACTTTC.